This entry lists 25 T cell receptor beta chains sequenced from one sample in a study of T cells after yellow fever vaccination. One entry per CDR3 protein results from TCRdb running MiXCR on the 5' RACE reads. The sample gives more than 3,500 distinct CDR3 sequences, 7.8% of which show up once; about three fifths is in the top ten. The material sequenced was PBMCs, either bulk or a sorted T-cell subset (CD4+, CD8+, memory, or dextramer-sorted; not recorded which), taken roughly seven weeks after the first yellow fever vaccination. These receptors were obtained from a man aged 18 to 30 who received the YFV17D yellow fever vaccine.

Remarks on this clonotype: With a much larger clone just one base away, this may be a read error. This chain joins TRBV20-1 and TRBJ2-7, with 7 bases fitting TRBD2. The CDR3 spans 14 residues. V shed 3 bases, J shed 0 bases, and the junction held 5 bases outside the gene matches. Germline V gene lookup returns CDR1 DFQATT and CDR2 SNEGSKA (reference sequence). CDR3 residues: CSASKAGSSYEQYF. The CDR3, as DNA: TGCAGTGCTAGCAAAGCGGGGAGCTCCTACGAGCAGTACTTC.

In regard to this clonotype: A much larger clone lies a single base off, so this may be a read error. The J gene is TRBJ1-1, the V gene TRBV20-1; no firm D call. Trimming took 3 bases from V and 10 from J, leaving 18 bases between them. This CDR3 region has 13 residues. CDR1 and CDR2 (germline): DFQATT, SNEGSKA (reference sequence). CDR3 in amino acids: CSASDKRVGVAFF. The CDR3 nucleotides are TGCAGTGCTAGTGATAAAAGGGTCGGGGTAGCTTTCTTT.

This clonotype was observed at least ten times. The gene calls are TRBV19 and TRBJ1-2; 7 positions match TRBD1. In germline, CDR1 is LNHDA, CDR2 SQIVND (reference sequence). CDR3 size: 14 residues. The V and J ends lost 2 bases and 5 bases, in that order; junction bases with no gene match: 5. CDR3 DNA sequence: TGTGCCAGTAGTATAAGGAGACAGGGATATGGCTACACCTTC. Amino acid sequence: CASSIRRQGYGYTF.

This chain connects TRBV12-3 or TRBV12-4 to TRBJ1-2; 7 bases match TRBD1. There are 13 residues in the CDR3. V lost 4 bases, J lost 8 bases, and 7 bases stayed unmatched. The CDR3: CASSSQGGRGYTF. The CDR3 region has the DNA TGTGCCAGCAGTTCCCAGGGGGGAAGGGGCTACACCTTC.

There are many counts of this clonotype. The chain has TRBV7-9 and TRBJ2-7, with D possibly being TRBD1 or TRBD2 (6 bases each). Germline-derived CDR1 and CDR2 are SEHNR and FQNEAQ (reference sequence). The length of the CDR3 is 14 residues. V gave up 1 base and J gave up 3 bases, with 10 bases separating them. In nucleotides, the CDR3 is TGTGCCAGCAGCTTAGACGGGGGCGGCTACGAGCAGTACGTC. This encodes CASSLDGGGYEQYV.

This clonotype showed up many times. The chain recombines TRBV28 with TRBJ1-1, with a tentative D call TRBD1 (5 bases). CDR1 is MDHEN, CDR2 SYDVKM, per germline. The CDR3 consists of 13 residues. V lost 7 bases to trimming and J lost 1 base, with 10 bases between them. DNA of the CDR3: TGTGCCAGCACCTCGACAGCGAACACTGAAGCTTTCTTT. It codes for CASTSTANTEAFF.

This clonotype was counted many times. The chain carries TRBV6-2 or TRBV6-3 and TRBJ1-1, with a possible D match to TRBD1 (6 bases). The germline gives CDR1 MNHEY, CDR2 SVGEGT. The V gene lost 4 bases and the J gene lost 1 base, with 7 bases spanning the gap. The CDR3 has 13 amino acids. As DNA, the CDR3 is TGTGCCAGCAGTTGGGGACAGAACACTGAAGCTTTCTTT. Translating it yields CASSWGQNTEAFF.

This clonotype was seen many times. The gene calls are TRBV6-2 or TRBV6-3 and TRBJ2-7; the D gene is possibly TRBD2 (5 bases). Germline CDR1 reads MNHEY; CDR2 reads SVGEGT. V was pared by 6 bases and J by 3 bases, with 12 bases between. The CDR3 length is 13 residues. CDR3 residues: CASSVRAFYEQYF. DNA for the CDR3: TGTGCCAGCAGCGTGCGGGCATTCTACGAGCAGTACTTC.

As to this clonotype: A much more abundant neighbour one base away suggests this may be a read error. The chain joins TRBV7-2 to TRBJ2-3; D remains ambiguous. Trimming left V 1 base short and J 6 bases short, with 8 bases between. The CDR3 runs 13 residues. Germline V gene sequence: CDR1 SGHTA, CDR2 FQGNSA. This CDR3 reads CASSLVACDTQYF. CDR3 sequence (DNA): TGTGCCAGCAGCTTAGTAGCTTGTGATACGCAGTATTTT.

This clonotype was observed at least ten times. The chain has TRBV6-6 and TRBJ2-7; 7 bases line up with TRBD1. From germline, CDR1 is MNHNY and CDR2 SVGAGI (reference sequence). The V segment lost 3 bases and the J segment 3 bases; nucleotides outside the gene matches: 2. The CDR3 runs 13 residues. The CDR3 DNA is TGTGCCAGCAGTTATAACAGGGGCTACGAGCAGTACGTC. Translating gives CASSYNRGYEQYV.

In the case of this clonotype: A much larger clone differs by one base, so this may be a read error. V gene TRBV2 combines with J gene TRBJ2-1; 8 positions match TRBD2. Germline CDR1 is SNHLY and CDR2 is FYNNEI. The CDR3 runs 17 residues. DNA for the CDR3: TGTGCCAGCAGGATCGAGCGGGGGCACAGCTCCTACAATGAGCGGTTCTTC. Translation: CASRIERGHSSYNERFF.

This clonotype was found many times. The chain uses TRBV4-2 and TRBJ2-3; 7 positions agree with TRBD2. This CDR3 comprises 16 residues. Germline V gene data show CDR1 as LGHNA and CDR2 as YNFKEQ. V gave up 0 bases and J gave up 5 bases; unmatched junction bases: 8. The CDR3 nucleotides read TGTGCCAGCAGCCAAGATCTGGCGGGGGAGAGAGATACGCAGTATTTT. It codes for CASSQDLAGERDTQYF.

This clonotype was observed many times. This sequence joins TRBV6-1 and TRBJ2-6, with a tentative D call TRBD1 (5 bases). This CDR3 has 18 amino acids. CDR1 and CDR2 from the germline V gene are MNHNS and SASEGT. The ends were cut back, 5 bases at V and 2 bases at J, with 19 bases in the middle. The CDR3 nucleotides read TGTGCCAGCAGTACCCTAAACAGGCGCCTGGCTGGGGCCAACGTCCTGACTTTC. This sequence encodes CASSTLNRRLAGANVLTF.

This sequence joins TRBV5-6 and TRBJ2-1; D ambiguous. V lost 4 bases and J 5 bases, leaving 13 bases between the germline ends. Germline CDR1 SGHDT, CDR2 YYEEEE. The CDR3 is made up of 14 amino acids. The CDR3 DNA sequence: TGTGCCAGCAGCCCCGGGTCACGGCACAATGAGCAGTTCTTC. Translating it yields CASSPGSRHNEQFF.

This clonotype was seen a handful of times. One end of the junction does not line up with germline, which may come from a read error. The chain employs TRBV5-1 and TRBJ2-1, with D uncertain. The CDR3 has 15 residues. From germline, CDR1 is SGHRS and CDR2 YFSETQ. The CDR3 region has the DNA TGCGTCAGCAGCTTGTACGAGCCTACCGAGAATGAGCAGTTCTTC. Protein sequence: CVSSLYEPTENEQFF.

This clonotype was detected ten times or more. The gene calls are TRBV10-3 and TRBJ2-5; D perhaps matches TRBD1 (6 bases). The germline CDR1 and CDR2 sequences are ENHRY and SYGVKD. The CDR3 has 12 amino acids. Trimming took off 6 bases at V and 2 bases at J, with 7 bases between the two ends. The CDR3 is CAIRGQQETQYF. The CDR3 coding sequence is TGTGCCATCAGAGGACAGCAAGAGACCCAGTACTTC.

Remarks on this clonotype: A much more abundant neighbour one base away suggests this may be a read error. In nucleotides, the CDR3 is TGTGCCAGCAGTCCAGGGTTTCGCGGGGAGCTGTTTTTT. Its protein product is CASSPGFRGELFF. The chain couples TRBV6-2 or TRBV6-3 to TRBJ2-2; possibly TRBD1 for D (5 bases). Germline CDR1 and CDR2: MNHEY and SVGEGT. V lost 5 bases and J 7 bases, leaving 11 bases between the germline ends. CDR3 length: 13 amino acids.

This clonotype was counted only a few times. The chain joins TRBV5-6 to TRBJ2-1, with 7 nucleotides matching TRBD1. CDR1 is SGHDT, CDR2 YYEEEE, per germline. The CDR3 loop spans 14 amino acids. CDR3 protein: CARGPPGQHNEQFF. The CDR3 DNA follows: TGTGCGAGAGGCCCGCCGGGACAGCACAATGAGCAGTTCTTC. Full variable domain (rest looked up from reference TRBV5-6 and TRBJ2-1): DAGVTQSPTHLIKTRGQQVTLRCSPKSGHDTVSWYQQALGQGPQFIFQYYEEEERQRGNFPDRFSGHQFPNYSSELNVNALLLGDSALYLCARGPPGQHNEQFFGPGTRLTVL.

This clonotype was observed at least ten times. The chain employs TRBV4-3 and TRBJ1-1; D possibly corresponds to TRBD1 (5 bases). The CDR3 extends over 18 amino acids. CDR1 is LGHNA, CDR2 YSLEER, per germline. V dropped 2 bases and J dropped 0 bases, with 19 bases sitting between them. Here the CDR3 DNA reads TGCGCCAGCAGCCAAATATTACAGGTTCTTTTTATGAACACTGAAGCTTTCTTT. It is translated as CASSQILQVLFMNTEAFF.

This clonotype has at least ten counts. The CDR3 DNA follows: TGCGCCAGCAGCCAAGAGGTGACGGTAACTTCCTATGGCTACACCTTC. It yields the protein CASSQEVTVTSYGYTF. The chain is built from TRBV4-3 and TRBJ1-2; the D is unclear. With 0 bases removed from V and 4 bases from J, the gap between germline ends came to 15 bases. Germline CDR1 LGHNA, CDR2 YSLEER. The CDR3 totals 16 residues.

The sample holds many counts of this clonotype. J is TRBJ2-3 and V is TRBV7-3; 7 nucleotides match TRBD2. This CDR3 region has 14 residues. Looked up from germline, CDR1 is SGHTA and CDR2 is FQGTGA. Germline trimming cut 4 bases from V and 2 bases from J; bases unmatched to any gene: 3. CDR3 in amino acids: CASSSGGITDTQYF. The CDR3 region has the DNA TGTGCCAGCAGCTCCGGGGGGATCACAGATACGCAGTATTTT.

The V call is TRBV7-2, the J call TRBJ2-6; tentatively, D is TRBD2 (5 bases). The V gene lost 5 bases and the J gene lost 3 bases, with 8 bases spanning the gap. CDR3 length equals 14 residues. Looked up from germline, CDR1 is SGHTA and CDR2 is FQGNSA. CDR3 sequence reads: CASSNRGGANVLTF. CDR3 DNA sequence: TGTGCCAGCAGCAACCGGGGTGGGGCCAACGTCCTGACTTTC.

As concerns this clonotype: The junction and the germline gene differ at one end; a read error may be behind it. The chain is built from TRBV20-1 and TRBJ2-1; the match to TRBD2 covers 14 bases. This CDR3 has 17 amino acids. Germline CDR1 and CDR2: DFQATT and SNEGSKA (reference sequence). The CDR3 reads CCARGLAGVRSYNEQFF. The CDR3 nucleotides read TGCTGTGCTAGGGGACTAGCGGGGGTACGGTCCTACAATGAGCAGTTCTTC.

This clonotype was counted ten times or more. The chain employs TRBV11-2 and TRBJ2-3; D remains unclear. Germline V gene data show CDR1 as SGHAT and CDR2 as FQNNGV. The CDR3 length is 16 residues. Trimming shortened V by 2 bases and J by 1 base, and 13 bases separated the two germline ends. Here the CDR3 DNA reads TGTGCCAGCAGCTTAAATCCAGTGACTGGCACAGATACGCAGTATTTT. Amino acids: CASSLNPVTGTDTQYF. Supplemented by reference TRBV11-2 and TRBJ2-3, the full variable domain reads EAGVAQSPRYKIIEKRQSVAFWCNPISGHATLYWYQQILGQGPKLLIQFQNNGVVDDSQLPKDRFSAERLKGVDSTLKIQPAKLEDSAVYLCASSLNPVTGTDTQYFGPGTRLTVL.

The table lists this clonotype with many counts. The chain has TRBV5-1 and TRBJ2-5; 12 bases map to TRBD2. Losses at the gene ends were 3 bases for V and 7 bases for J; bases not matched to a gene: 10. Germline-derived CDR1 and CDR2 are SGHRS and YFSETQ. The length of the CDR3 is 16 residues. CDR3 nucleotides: TGCGCCAGCAGCTCCCGGACTAGCGGGGCTGGGTGGACCCAGTACTTC. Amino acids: CASSSRTSGAGWTQYF.